These 20 T cell receptor beta chains share one sample of origin, sequenced in a study of resident and recirculating memory T cells in vitiligo. Sequenced by immunoSEQ multiplex PCR; TCRdb stores in-frame clones only, minus some. The data hold tens of thousands of clones, with about 92% observed a single time. Sequenced material: blood. The receptors originated from a male donor with vitiligo.

The chain links TRBV28 to TRBJ2-5; 11 bases line up with TRBD2. The J segment lost 1 base and the V segment lost 4 bases, leaving 8 bases of the junction unmatched. This CDR3 contains 17 residues. Germline V gene data show CDR1 as MDHEN and CDR2 as SYDVKM. CDR3 DNA: TGTGCCAGCAGTTACGGTGGGACTAGCGGCTTCCAAGAGACCCAGTACTTC. Protein: CASSYGGTSGFQETQYF.

V and J are TRBV4-2 and TRBJ2-1; TRBD2 matches 12 bases. V lost 1 base to trimming and J lost 12 bases; unmatched junction nucleotides: 10. Germline-derived CDR1 and CDR2 are LGHNA and YNFKEQ. This CDR3 contains 16 residues. CDR3 residues: CASSQVGLAGGQAQFF. CDR3 nucleotide sequence: TGTGCCAGCAGCCAAGTTGGGCTAGCGGGAGGGCAGGCGCAGTTCTTC.

The chain employs TRBV27 and TRBJ1-2; 10 bases agree with TRBD1. The V gene end was trimmed by 5 bases and the J gene end by 4 bases; junction bases not matched to a gene: 7. Germline V gene sequence: CDR1 MNHEY, CDR2 SMNVEV (reference sequence). The CDR3 loop spans 15 amino acids. The CDR3, as DNA: TGTGCCAGCAGTACGGGGGACAGGGGCTTCTATGGCTACACCTTC. This codes for CASSTGDRGFYGYTF.

V gene TRBV29-1 combines with J gene TRBJ2-2; TRBD2 matches at 9 bases. The V gene end was trimmed by 3 bases and the J gene end by 5 bases; junction bases not matched to a gene: 7. Per germline, CDR1 SQVTM and CDR2 ANQGSEA. The CDR3 is made up of 15 amino acids. CDR3 protein: CSVDSGSSMTGELFF. In DNA, the CDR3 is TGCAGCGTTGATAGCGGGAGTTCTATGACCGGGGAGCTGTTTTTT.

V usage is TRBV5-1 and J usage is TRBJ2-7; 10 bases line up with TRBD1. From germline, CDR1 is SGHRS and CDR2 YFSETQ. V lost 3 bases, J lost 5 bases, and 2 bases stayed unmatched. This CDR3 has 13 amino acids. The CDR3 loop is CASSWGQGNEQYF. CDR3 DNA sequence: TGCGCCAGCAGCTGGGGACAGGGGAACGAGCAGTACTTC.

In its sample, this clone was seen once. This chain connects TRBV7-6 to TRBJ2-3, with 7 bases aligning to TRBD2. CDR1 and CDR2 from the germline V gene are SGHVS and FNYEAQ. J was trimmed by 5 bases and V by 7 bases; bases with no gene match: 15. The CDR3 runs 16 residues. CDR3 loop: CASKLRGPRGEDTQYF. DNA of the CDR3: TGTGCCAGCAAGCTTAGGGGACCCCGGGGGGAAGATACGCAGTATTTT. The full variable domain, with the rest looked up from reference TRBV7-6 and TRBJ2-3, is GAGVSQSPRYKVTKRGQDVALRCDPISGHVSLYWYRQALGQGPEFLTYFNYEAQQDKSGLPNDRFSAERPEGSISTLTIQRTEQRDSAMYRCASKLRGPRGEDTQYFGPGTRLTVL.

This clone is a singleton in its sample. The same CDR3 arises from other DNA sequences in this sample as well. The chain carries TRBV28 and TRBJ2-7; TRBD1 matches at 9 bases. The CDR3 totals 13 residues. The V gene end was trimmed by 6 bases and the J gene end by 0 bases; junction bases not matched to a gene: 0. Per germline, CDR1 MDHEN and CDR2 SYDVKM. The CDR3 DNA is TGTGCCAGCAGGGACAGGGGCTCCTACGAGCAGTACTTC. Residues: CASRDRGSYEQYF.

This clone occurred once. The chain is built from TRBV18 and TRBJ1-5; 7 nucleotides match TRBD1. The germline V gene encodes CDR1 KGHSH and CDR2 LQKENI. The length of the CDR3 is 17 residues. The V segment lost 6 bases and the J segment 3 bases; nucleotides outside the gene matches: 14. CDR3 DNA: TGTGCCAGCTCTCCGGGGAGACCGGGACAGACCAATCAGCCCCAGCATTTT. Protein product: CASSPGRPGQTNQPQHF.

The rearrangement links TRBV4-1 to TRBJ2-7; 7 nucleotides match TRBD2. J lost 4 bases, V lost 4 bases, and 7 bases had no gene match. This CDR3 contains 14 residues. Germline values: CDR1 MGHRA, CDR2 YSYEKL. This CDR3 reads CASSLSGFAYEQYF. The DNA for the CDR3 is TGCGCCAGCAGCCTTAGCGGGTTCGCTTACGAGCAGTACTTC.

The J gene is TRBJ2-5, the V gene TRBV19; 7 nucleotides match TRBD1. Per the germline V gene, CDR1 is LNHDA and CDR2 is SQIVND (reference sequence). The CDR3 spans 15 residues. Trimming removed 5 bases from V and 5 bases from J; junction bases left unmatched: 11. CDR3 nucleotides: TGTGCCAGTAGTGAATACGACAGGGCGTGGGAGACCCAGTACTTC. It specifies CASSEYDRAWETQYF.

On this clone itself: Other DNA sequences within the sample encode an identical CDR3. This chain connects TRBV18 to TRBJ1-2, with a tentative D call TRBD1 (6 bases). The CDR3 runs to 14 residues. The V and J ends lost 3 bases and 8 bases respectively, with 16 bases between them. CDR1 and CDR2 from the germline V gene are KGHSH and LQKENI. CDR3 DNA sequence: TGTGCCAGCTCACCCGGGCAGGGGAGTCTGGGCTACACCTTC. Its translation is CASSPGQGSLGYTF.

The chain recombines TRBV19 with TRBJ2-7; 11 nucleotides line up with TRBD2. Trimming at V came to 3 bases and at J to 3 bases, leaving 10 bases not matched to a gene. CDR3 length: 17 amino acids. Germline CDR1 is LNHDA and CDR2 is SQIVND (reference sequence). The CDR3 DNA is TGTGCCAGTAGTATGGCTGGACTAGCGGGTTTAATCTACGAGCAGTACTTC. It yields the protein CASSMAGLAGLIYEQYF.

The chain is built from TRBV6-5 and TRBJ1-4; maybe TRBD1 (5 bases). Trimming pared 0 bases from V and 4 bases from J, leaving 9 bases between. The length of the CDR3 is 15 residues. The germline V gene has CDR1 MNHEY and CDR2 SVGAGI. CDR3 protein: CASSYSGGFNEKLFF. The CDR3 DNA sequence: TGTGCCAGCAGTTACTCGGGGGGTTTTAATGAAAAACTGTTTTTT.

The chain recombines TRBV6-1 with TRBJ2-5; D is perhaps TRBD2 (5 bases). Trimming took off 2 bases at V and 2 bases at J, with 12 bases between the two ends. The CDR3 totals 15 residues. Per germline, CDR1 MNHNS and CDR2 SASEGT. The CDR3: CASSEIVAGQETQYF. CDR3 nucleotides: TGTGCCAGCAGTGAAATTGTGGCGGGTCAAGAGACCCAGTACTTC.

The CDR3 DNA follows: TGTGCCTGGAGTTCGGGACAGGGTTTTATGGTAGCGCAGTATTTT. Translating it yields CAWSSGQGFMVAQYF. The rearrangement uses TRBV30 and TRBJ2-3; 9 nucleotides align to TRBD1. Germline V gene data show CDR1 as GTSNPN and CDR2 as SVGIG (reference sequence). V trimming: 2 bases; J trimming: 10 bases; junction bases outside the gene matches: 13. The CDR3 has 15 amino acids.

The chain couples TRBV7-8 to TRBJ2-5; D perhaps matches TRBD2 (5 bases). The germline gives CDR1 SGHVS, CDR2 FQNEAQ. This CDR3 has 14 amino acids. Between the trimmed V and J ends, which lost 5 bases and 1 base, there was a span of 11 bases. CDR3 nucleotide sequence: TGTGCCAGCAGCCCCACGAGGGTCCAAGAGACCCAGTACTTC. Translation gives CASSPTRVQETQYF. The entire variable domain, with the rest obtained from reference TRBV7-8 and TRBJ2-5, is as follows: GAGVSQSPRYKVAKRGQDVALRCDPISGHVSLFWYQQALGQGPEFLTYFQNEAQLDKSGLPSDRFFAERPEGSVSTLKIQRTQQEDSAVYLCASSPTRVQETQYFGPGTRLLVL.

The chain has TRBV5-4 and TRBJ2-5; 8 bases fit TRBD2. CDR1 and CDR2 (germline): SGHNT, YYREEE (reference sequence). The CDR3 runs 13 residues. The CDR3 protein is CASTGGVQGTQYF. In DNA form, the CDR3 reads TGTGCTTCCACGGGAGGGGTCCAGGGGACCCAGTACTTC.

Here the CDR3 DNA reads TGTGCCAGCAGTCCATCCTCAGGGGGAACGAACACCGGGGAGCTGTTTTTT. This translates into CASSPSSGGTNTGELFF. V is TRBV9 and J is TRBJ2-2; 7 nucleotides agree with TRBD1. The CDR3 loop spans 17 amino acids. The ends lost 5 bases at V and 0 bases at J; junction bases unmatched: 10. CDR1 SGDLS and CDR2 YYNGEE come from the germline V gene.

The V gene is TRBV6-1, the J gene TRBJ1-5; possible D gene TRBD1, 5 bases. The germline V and J ends were trimmed by 3 bases and 5 bases, with 23 bases remaining between them. The CDR3 has 18 residues. Germline V gene data show CDR1 as MNHNS and CDR2 as SASEGT. The CDR3 sequence is CASSDKMAGHLLDQPQHF. The CDR3, as DNA: TGTGCCAGCAGTGATAAGATGGCAGGGCACTTGCTGGATCAGCCCCAGCATTTT.

The genes are TRBV19 and TRBJ1-5; 7 positions match TRBD1. Germline lookup yields CDR1 LNHDA and CDR2 SQIVND (reference sequence). The CDR3 sequence is 15 residues long. Trimming took 3 bases from V and 0 from J; bases not matched to a gene: 2. CDR3 amino acids: CASSMGTVSNQPQHF. The CDR3 region has the DNA TGTGCCAGTAGTATGGGGACAGTTAGCAATCAGCCCCAGCATTTT. The full variable domain, completed using reference TRBV19 and TRBJ1-5, is DGGITQSPKYLFRKEGQNVTLSCEQNLNHDAMYWYRQDPGQGLRLIYYSQIVNDFQKGDIAEGYSVSREKKESFPLTVTSAQKNPTAFYLCASSMGTVSNQPQHFGDGTRLSIL.